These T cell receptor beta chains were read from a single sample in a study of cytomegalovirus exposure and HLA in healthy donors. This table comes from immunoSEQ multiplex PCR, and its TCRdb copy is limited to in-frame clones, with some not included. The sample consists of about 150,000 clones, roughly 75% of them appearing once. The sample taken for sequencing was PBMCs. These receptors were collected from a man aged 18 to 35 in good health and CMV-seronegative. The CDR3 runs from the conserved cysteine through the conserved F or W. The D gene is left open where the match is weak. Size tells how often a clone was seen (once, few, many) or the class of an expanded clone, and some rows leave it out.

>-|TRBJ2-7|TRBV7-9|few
CSSSFPRVGSYEQYF
TGTTCCAGCAGCTTTCCCAGGGTAGGCTCCTACGAGCAGTACTTC
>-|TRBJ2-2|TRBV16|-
CASSHQQGSGELFF
TGTGCCAGCAGCCACCAGCAGGGGTCCGGGGAGCTGTTTTTT
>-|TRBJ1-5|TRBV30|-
CAWSVPYRVKPQHF
TGTGCCTGGAGTGTACCGTACAGGGTTAAGCCCCAGCATTTT
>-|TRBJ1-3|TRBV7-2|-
CASSLEPEASGNTIYF
TGTGCCAGCAGCTTAGAGCCGGAGGCCTCTGGAAACACCATATATTTT
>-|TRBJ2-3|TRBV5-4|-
CASSLAGLPLRDTQYF
TGTGCCAGCAGCTTGGCAGGGCTGCCATTGAGAGATACGCAGTATTTT
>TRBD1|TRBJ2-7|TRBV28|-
CASLPNRQGRDEQYF
TGTGCCAGCCTTCCGAACAGACAGGGCCGGGACGAGCAGTACTTC
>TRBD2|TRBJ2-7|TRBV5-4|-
CASSLAPGGSYEQYF
TGTGCCAGCAGCTTGGCTCCGGGAGGGTCATACGAGCAGTACTTC
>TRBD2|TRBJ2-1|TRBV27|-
CASSLTAGGTGEQFF
TGTGCCAGCAGTTTAACCGCGGGAGGAACAGGTGAGCAGTTCTTC
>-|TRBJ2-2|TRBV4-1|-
CASSQENESGELFF
TGCGCCAGCAGCCAAGAAAATGAGAGCGGGGAGCTGTTTTTT
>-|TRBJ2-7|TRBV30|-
CAWNKGLHEQYF
TGTGCCTGGAATAAGGGACTTCACGAGCAGTACTTC
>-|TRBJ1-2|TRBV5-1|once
CASSSTGNYGYTF
TGCGCCAGCAGCTCCACAGGGAACTATGGCTACACCTTC
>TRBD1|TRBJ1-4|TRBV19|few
CASSTQQGWDEKLFF
TGTGCCAGTAGTACTCAACAGGGGTGGGATGAAAAACTGTTTTTT